This entry concerns a single T cell receptor (beta chain). The antigen remains undetermined. The data were obtained in a study of T cell responses to AZD1222 COVID-19 vaccine. Overall study context: Analysis merged second doses at about 4 or about 12 weeks.

Overall study findings and caveats: Among AZD1222 vaccinees, only five to seven were seropositive at baseline. The span of vaccine-associated CD4 TCRs extended across spike, with dominance at 160-218 and 743-854.

The CDR3 has 14 amino acids. V gave up 6 bases and J gave up 9 bases, with 18 bases separating them. The germline V gene encodes CDR1 SNHLY and CDR2 FYNNEI. Some clones are missing from TCRdb's copy, which holds only in-frame ones; the method was immunoSEQ multiplex PCR. Of about 85,000 clones in the sample, 70% to 90% were seen once. The input for sequencing was peripheral blood, taken on day 0 of AZD1222 vaccination. The chain joins TRBV2 to TRBJ2-1; D is perhaps TRBD2 (6 bases). The TCR sequence derives from an adult in good health. This chain's CDR3 is CASSPSEGWGEQFF. For the CDR3, the DNA is TGTGCCAGCAGCCCCTCGGAGGGGTGGGGTGAGCAGTTCTTC.